This entry lists 27 T cell receptor beta chains sequenced from one sample in a study of T cell responses to AZD1222 COVID-19 vaccine. Data came from immunoSEQ multiplex PCR; TCRdb stores just in-frame clones and leaves some out. The table has 94,000 or so clones, almost 90% seen once. The sample here was peripheral blood, taken on day 0 of AZD1222 vaccination. The receptor set was obtained from an adult in good health.

The chain recombines TRBV28 with TRBJ2-3; tentative D call: TRBD2 (6 bases). Trimming pared 0 bases from V and 3 bases from J, leaving 16 bases between. Germline assignment: CDR1 MDHEN and CDR2 SYDVKM. This CDR3 is built from 17 residues. The CDR3 sequence: CASSLWGGGAGTDTQYF. The DNA of the CDR3 is TGTGCCAGCAGTTTATGGGGGGGTGGAGCCGGTACAGATACGCAGTATTTT.

The gene calls are TRBV4-3 and TRBJ1-1; 8 bases line up with TRBD1. The CDR3 is 13 residues long. V lost 1 base to trimming and J lost 7 bases; unmatched junction nucleotides: 2. Germline V gene sequence: CDR1 LGHNA, CDR2 YSLEER. Here the CDR3 DNA reads TGCGCCAGCAGCCAAGCCACAGGGGGTGAAGCTTTCTTT. Residues: CASSQATGGEAFF.

The chain's CDR3 is CASSSEGTGGRNEQFF. The DNA for the CDR3 is TGTGCCAGCAGTTCTGAAGGGACAGGGGGCAGGAATGAGCAGTTCTTC. V is TRBV28 and J is TRBJ2-1; 12 bases line up with TRBD1. J lost 7 bases, V lost 4 bases, and 8 bases had no gene match. CDR1 and CDR2 (germline): MDHEN, SYDVKM. The CDR3 sequence is 16 residues long.

This chain connects TRBV7-2 to TRBJ2-2; TRBD2 matches 10 bases. Unmatched junction bases numbered 7, after V lost 2 bases and J lost 7 bases. This CDR3 contains 16 residues. CDR1 and CDR2 from the germline V gene are SGHTA and FQGNSA. CDR3 residues: CASSLYLAGVNGELFF. CDR3 coding DNA: TGTGCCAGCAGCTTATACCTAGCGGGAGTGAACGGGGAGCTGTTTTTT.

Comments on this clone: The junction differs from germline at one of its ends, possibly a read error. This chain links TRBV2 with TRBJ2-7; a possible D gene is TRBD2 (6 bases). This CDR3 has 9 residues. Germline lookup yields CDR1 SNHLY and CDR2 FYNNEI. The CDR3 nucleotides read TGTGCCAGCAGAGGGACTCCGACTTTC. It is translated as CASRGTPTF.

This rearrangement joins TRBV7-2 to TRBJ2-1, with 7 bases that match TRBD2. This CDR3 contains 18 residues. Germline-derived CDR1 and CDR2 are SGHTA and FQGNSA. Trimming took 4 bases from V and 5 from J; bases not matched to a gene: 17. The CDR3 nucleotides are TGTGCCAGCAGCTCCATGACCCTAGCGGCCGTGGCCAACAATGAGCAGTTCTTC. Amino acid sequence: CASSSMTLAAVANNEQFF.

In its sample, this clone was seen a few times. The gene calls are TRBV15 and TRBJ2-1; 8 bases line up with TRBD2. Germline loops: CDR1 LNHNV, CDR2 YYDKDF (reference sequence). V shed 2 bases and J 6 bases; nucleotides not matched to a gene: 6. CDR3 length: 15 amino acids. CDR3 coding DNA: TGTGCCACCAGCAGACAGCGGGAGTCGAGCAATGAGCAGTTCTTC. Its translation: CATSRQRESSNEQFF.

V usage is TRBV5-6 and J usage is TRBJ1-5; D is unresolved. The CDR3 runs 13 residues. The germline gives CDR1 SGHDT, CDR2 YYEEEE. The V gene lost 5 bases and the J gene lost 10 bases, with 16 bases spanning the gap. CDR3 bases: TGTGCCAGCAGTCAGGCCATGGGTGAACCCCAGCATTTT. Encoded protein: CASSQAMGEPQHF.

The chain recombines TRBV7-9 with TRBJ1-2; 10 nucleotides agree with TRBD1. V lost 4 bases to trimming and J lost 8 bases; unmatched junction nucleotides: 19. The CDR3 sequence is 18 residues long. The germline gives CDR1 SEHNR, CDR2 FQNEAQ (reference sequence). For the CDR3, the DNA is TGTGCCAGCAGCTCAAAGCGACCGCGGGACAGGGGCCCTAAGGGCTACACCTTC. Its translation is CASSSKRPRDRGPKGYTF.

The chain recombines TRBV28 with TRBJ2-5; D is unresolved. Between the trimmed V and J ends, which lost 3 bases and 5 bases, there was a span of 10 bases. The length of the CDR3 is 13 residues. Looked up from germline, CDR1 is MDHEN and CDR2 is SYDVKM. DNA for the CDR3: TGTGCCAGCAGTTTTCCCTCTTTGGAGACCCAGTACTTC. Translated: CASSFPSLETQYF. Full variable domain (remainder filled in from reference TRBV28 and TRBJ2-5): DVKVTQSSRYLVKRTGEKVFLECVQDMDHENMFWYRQDPGLGLRLIYFSYDVKMKEKGDIPEGYSVSREKKERFSLILESASTNQTSMYLCASSFPSLETQYFGPGTRLLVL.

The chain is built from TRBV28 and TRBJ1-2, with TRBD1 as a possible D gene (5 bases). With 8 bases removed from V and 3 bases from J, the gap between germline ends came to 10 bases. CDR1 MDHEN and CDR2 SYDVKM come from the germline V gene. The CDR3 extends over 12 amino acids. CDR3 loop: CASAQGYYGYTF. The CDR3 DNA reads as TGTGCCAGCGCCCAGGGTTACTATGGCTACACCTTC.

This clone was seen a single time. CDR3 in amino acids: CASSPGQGGTEAFF. The DNA for the CDR3 is TGCGCCAGCAGCCCTGGACAGGGGGGGACTGAAGCTTTCTTT. This sequence joins TRBV5-1 and TRBJ1-1; 10 nucleotides agree with TRBD1. Germline-derived CDR1 and CDR2 are SGHRS and YFSETQ. The CDR3 consists of 14 residues. The ends lost 4 bases at V and 5 bases at J; junction bases unmatched: 5.

V usage is TRBV6-5 and J usage is TRBJ2-1, with a weak D call TRBD2 (6 bases). The CDR3 runs to 13 residues. Germline-derived CDR1 and CDR2 are MNHEY and SVGAGI. Trimming took off 6 bases at V and 9 bases at J, with 15 bases between the two ends. Written as DNA, the CDR3 is TGTGCCAGCAGGGCGATCGCGGGGATTGAGCAGTTCTTC. It encodes CASRAIAGIEQFF.

CDR3 amino acids: CASSQETSGREQYF. In DNA, the CDR3 is TGTGCCAGCAGCCAAGAGACTAGCGGGAGGGAGCAGTACTTC. The chain carries TRBV4-2 and TRBJ2-7; 13 nucleotides align to TRBD2. The germline CDR1 and CDR2 sequences are LGHNA and YNFKEQ. The CDR3 consists of 14 residues. The ends lost 0 bases at V and 7 bases at J; junction bases unmatched: 0.

The chain couples TRBV5-1 to TRBJ1-2; 8 bases are shared with TRBD1. The CDR3 length is 14 residues. CDR1 SGHRS and CDR2 YFSETQ come from the germline V gene. V shed 3 bases and J 6 bases; nucleotides not matched to a gene: 7. CDR3 residues: CASSSGGQDDGYTF. CDR3 nucleotide sequence: TGCGCCAGCAGCTCCGGGGGACAGGACGATGGCTACACCTTC.

This chain joins TRBV19 and TRBJ2-1, with D perhaps TRBD1 (5 bases). Germline V CDR1 and CDR2: LNHDA, SQIVND (reference sequence). Trimming pared 5 bases from V and 4 bases from J, leaving 12 bases between. This CDR3 region has 14 residues. CDR3 coding DNA: TGTGCCAGTAGTCCCCAGGGCGTGTACAATGAGCAGTTCTTC. Translation: CASSPQGVYNEQFF.

To note about this clone: Other DNA variants within this sample encode the same CDR3. CDR3 nucleotide sequence: TGTGCCAGCTCACCTCCTAGCACAGATACGCAGTATTTT. Translation: CASSPPSTDTQYF. V and J are TRBV18 and TRBJ2-3; D unresolved. V was shortened by 3 bases and J by 0 bases, with 4 bases between the two germline ends. Per germline, CDR1 KGHSH and CDR2 LQKENI. The CDR3 is 13 residues long.

The rearrangement joins TRBV28 to TRBJ1-2; 7 nucleotides line up with TRBD1. Germline CDR1 and CDR2: MDHEN and SYDVKM. CDR3 length equals 15 residues. The V segment lost 5 bases and the J segment 0 bases; nucleotides outside the gene matches: 6. Written as DNA, the CDR3 is TGTGCCAGCAGTCCACCGGGACAGCCTAACTATGGCTACACCTTC. Protein sequence: CASSPPGQPNYGYTF.

The chain is built from TRBV14 and TRBJ2-1, with 13 positions matching TRBD2. The CDR3 has 17 residues. CDR1 and CDR2 (germline): SGHDN, FVKESK. With 2 bases clipped from V and 1 base from J, the junction kept 2 bases outside the gene matches. The chain's CDR3 is CASSQWTSGSSYNEQFF. DNA of the CDR3: TGTGCCAGCAGCCAATGGACTAGCGGGAGTTCCTACAATGAGCAGTTCTTC.

The DNA for the CDR3 is TGTGCCAGCACCGGGCTAGCTGGCACCGGGGAGCTGTTTTTT. Protein product: CASTGLAGTGELFF. The gene calls are TRBV27 and TRBJ2-2; maybe TRBD2 (5 bases). In germline, CDR1 is MNHEY, CDR2 SMNVEV (reference sequence). The CDR3 is made up of 14 amino acids. The germline V and J ends were trimmed by 7 bases and 4 bases, with 13 bases remaining between them.

The chain joins TRBV5-4 to TRBJ2-1; TRBD2 agrees at 7 bases. Germline lookup yields CDR1 SGHNT and CDR2 YYREEE (reference sequence). CDR3 length: 15 residues. With 4 bases clipped from V and 8 bases from J, the junction kept 12 bases outside the gene matches. Here the CDR3 reads CASSPAGVSWDEQFF. CDR3 in DNA: TGTGCCAGCAGCCCGGCGGGGGTGTCGTGGGATGAGCAGTTCTTC.

The chain employs TRBV2 and TRBJ2-5; TRBD1 is a possible D gene (5 bases). Per germline, CDR1 SNHLY and CDR2 FYNNEI. The length of the CDR3 is 13 residues. V lost 2 bases to trimming and J lost 5 bases, with 9 bases between them. This CDR3 is CASSEQGRETQYF. DNA of the CDR3: TGTGCCAGCAGTGAACAGGGTCGGGAGACCCAGTACTTC.

V usage is TRBV6-5 and J usage is TRBJ1-5; TRBD1 matches 7 bases. The CDR3 consists of 14 residues. Germline loops: CDR1 MNHEY, CDR2 SVGAGI. The V gene end was trimmed by 7 bases and the J gene end by 5 bases; junction bases not matched to a gene: 8. The CDR3 DNA follows: TGTGCCAGCAAGACAGGGTATTGGGATCAGCCCCAGCATTTT. The encoded protein is CASKTGYWDQPQHF.

V gene TRBV24-1 combines with J gene TRBJ2-3; TRBD2 agrees at 7 bases. Germline V gives CDR1 KGHDR, CDR2 SFDVKD. J was trimmed by 1 base and V by 4 bases; bases with no gene match: 7. The CDR3 contains 16 residues. The CDR3 nucleotides are TGTGCCACCAGTGACCCGACTAGCCTAGGCACAGATACGCAGTATTTT. Its translation: CATSDPTSLGTDTQYF.

The chain employs TRBV5-1 and TRBJ2-1; no firm D call. V lost 0 bases and J 1 base, leaving 2 bases between the germline ends. CDR1 is SGHRS and CDR2 is YFSETQ in the germline V gene. The CDR3 contains 13 residues. The CDR3 coding sequence is TGCGCCAGCAGCTTGGGGTCCTACAATGAGCAGTTCTTC. It yields the protein CASSLGSYNEQFF.

The CDR3 DNA follows: TGTGCCAGCAGCCCCGGGACAGGGGGGAATCAGCCCCAGCATTTT. It encodes CASSPGTGGNQPQHF. The chain couples TRBV2 to TRBJ1-5; 11 nucleotides line up with TRBD1. This CDR3 is built from 15 residues. J was trimmed by 4 bases and V by 6 bases; bases with no gene match: 5. Per germline, CDR1 SNHLY and CDR2 FYNNEI. Supplemented by reference TRBV2 and TRBJ1-5, the full variable domain reads EPEVTQTPSHQVTQMGQEVILRCVPISNHLYFYWYRQILGQKVEFLVSFYNNEISEKSEIFDDQFSVERPDGSNFTLKIRSTKLEDSAMYFCASSPGTGGNQPQHFGDGTRLSIL.

This sequence joins TRBV18 and TRBJ1-6, with no clear D. The CDR3 loop spans 15 amino acids. The V gene lost 4 bases and the J gene lost 5 bases, with 12 bases spanning the gap. The V gene's germline CDR1 is KGHSH and CDR2 LQKENI. The CDR3 loop reads CASSRGAIDNSPLHF. The CDR3 DNA follows: TGTGCCAGCTCACGAGGAGCCATAGATAATTCACCCCTCCACTTT.